This is a list of T cell receptor beta chains from one sample in a study of OX40 agonist ivuxolimab in advanced cancers. Profiling relied on immunoSEQ multiplex PCR, and the TCRdb table lists in-frame clones only, not all of them. The sample carries about 20,000 clones, around four fifths recorded once. Material: CD4+ or CD8+ T cells sorted from blood, obtained in a trial of the OX40 agonist ivuxolimab. The receptors shown here come from an adult with an advanced solid tumor such as melanoma, head and neck, liver or kidney cancer. CDR3s include the opening cysteine and the closing phenylalanine or tryptophan. A D gene is named only where the DNA matches it firmly. Not every row has a clone size; where given, it reads once, few, many or a size class.

.	TRBD1	TRBV19	TRBJ1-6	CASTKGAGNSPLHF	TGTGCCAGTACCAAGGGGGCAGGGAATTCACCCCTCCACTTT
.	TRBD2	TRBV28	TRBJ2-1	CASSLRGAGGNRNEQFF	TGTGCCAGCAGCCTGCGTGGTGCGGGAGGGAATCGGAATGAGCAGTTCTTC
.	TRBD2	TRBV9	TRBJ2-3	CASSLSGGRGTDTQYF	TGTGCCAGCAGCCTATCGGGGGGGCGGGGCACAGATACGCAGTATTTT
.	TRBD1	TRBV6-4	TRBJ1-5	CASSEGTGANQPQHF	TGTGCCAGCAGTGAGGGGACAGGTGCCAATCAGCCCCAGCATTTT
.	.	TRBV5-1	TRBJ2-5	CANNWREDQETQYF	TGCGCCAATAATTGGAGGGAGGACCAAGAGACCCAGTACTTC
.	.	TRBV15	TRBJ1-3	CATSRTTELSGNTIYF	TGTGCCACCAGCAGAACGACCGAACTCTCTGGAAACACCATATATTTT
.	.	TRBV11-2	TRBJ1-1	CASSLGTQAFF	TGTGCCAGCAGCTTAGGGACTCAAGCTTTCTTT
.	.	TRBV21-1	TRBJ1-4	CASSKPPPGNCEKLFF	TGTGCCAGCAGCAAGCCCCCCCCCGGAAATTGTGAAAAACTGTTTTTT
.	TRBD1	TRBV19	TRBJ1-1	CASSIGQGTAEAFF	TGTGCCAGTAGTATAGGACAGGGAACGGCTGAAGCTTTCTTT
.	.	TRBV19	TRBJ2-2	CASSIAKTGNTGELFF	TGTGCCAGTAGTATCGCTAAGACAGGGAACACCGGGGAGCTGTTTTTT
few	TRBD1	TRBV28	TRBJ1-2	CASSLFGQGSNYGYTF	TGTGCCAGCAGCCTCTTCGGACAGGGCAGTAACTATGGCTACACCTTC
.	.	TRBV2	TRBJ1-5	CASLGTSPIQPQHF	TGTGCCAGCTTAGGGACCAGCCCTATTCAGCCCCAGCATTTT
few	.	TRBV7-2	TRBJ2-7	CASSPQGTDEQYF	TGTGCCAGCAGCCCACAGGGTACGGACGAGCAGTACTTC
.	.	TRBV27	TRBJ2-7	CASSLQGSYEQYF	TGTGCCAGCAGTTTACAGGGCTCCTACGAGCAGTACTTC
.	.	TRBV4-2	TRBJ2-7	CASSPFERIAEPYEQYF	TGTGCCAGCAGCCCTTTTGAGCGCATCGCCGAGCCGTACGAGCAGTACTTC
.	.	TRBV4-3	TRBJ1-6	CASSQEGRADSPLHF	TGCGCCAGCAGCCAAGAAGGCAGGGCTGATTCACCCCTCCACTTT
.	.	TRBV6-6	TRBJ2-7	CASISQAYEQYF	TGTGCCAGCATCTCGCAGGCCTACGAGCAGTACTTC
.	.	TRBV2	TRBJ1-6	CASSEGQSNNSPLHF	TGTGCCAGCAGTGAAGGACAGTCCAATAATTCACCCCTCCACTTT
.	.	TRBV2	TRBJ2-4	CASSGVENIQYF	TGTGCCAGCAGTGGCGTGGAGAACATTCAGTACTTC
.	TRBD1	TRBV28	TRBJ1-4	CASSVNRGRREKLFF	TGTGCCAGCAGTGTAAACAGGGGGCGCCGTGAAAAACTGTTTTTT
.	TRBD2	TRBV10-3	TRBJ2-1	CAISEPSGGSGNEQFF	TGTGCCATCAGTGAGCCTAGCGGGGGCTCCGGGAATGAGCAGTTCTTC
.	TRBD1	TRBV29-1	TRBJ2-7	CSVLDRGKSEQYF	TGCAGCGTTCTGGACAGGGGAAAGAGCGAGCAGTACTTC
.	.	TRBV19	TRBJ1-3	CASSPSSSGNTIYF	TGTGCCAGTAGTCCATCCAGCTCTGGAAACACCATATATTTT
.	.	TRBV9	TRBJ1-3	CASSFWETNSGNTIYF	TGTGCCAGCAGCTTCTGGGAGACAAACTCTGGAAACACCATATATTTT
few	.	TRBV6-6	TRBJ1-2	CASSLGNPGDGYTF	TGTGCCAGCAGTCTCGGGAACCCGGGGGATGGCTACACCTTC
.	.	TRBV10-3	TRBJ2-5	CAISEAGAIQETQYF	TGTGCCATCAGTGAGGCTGGGGCCATTCAAGAGACCCAGTACTTC
.	.	TRBV27	TRBJ2-7	CASSWRGRAPQYF	TGTGCCAGCAGTTGGAGGGGCAGGGCCCCACAGTACTTC